The sequence of this T cell receptor beta chain was determined in a study of regulatory T cells in long-lasting Graves disease. The study, taken as a whole, reports: Among samples with persistent disease, TRBV28, TRBJ1-2 and TRBJ2-5 were favored. Graves' patients with persistent disease showed TCR diversity lower than patients newly diagnosed.

Time point defined: newly diagnosed GD, antithyroid drugs for less than 3 months. RNA from PBMCs was the source of the TCR library. Germline CDR1 reads GTSNPN; CDR2 reads SVGIG (reference sequence). V lost 3 bases to trimming and J lost 10 bases; unmatched junction nucleotides: 11. The CDR3 is 15 amino acids. This clonotype was counted at least ten times. Its antigen is unknown. Arm-PCR of CDR3 regions and iRepertoire HTBI primers were the basis on which TCR beta libraries were built. TCRdb itself ran the multiplex PCR reads through MiXCR, one entry per CDR3 protein. The sample yields under 450,000 distinct CDR3 sequences, around 15% seen once. This same sample was also part of a study on T cells in Graves' hyperthyroidism and ophthalmopathy. In that study: Most thyroid clonotypes with frequency above 0.001 were detected in blood.

Sequencing was performed on peripheral blood mononuclear cells (PBMCs), taken at new diagnosis, from a patient treated with antithyroid drugs. This sequence was found in a woman aged 18-29 years with Graves disease. V usage is TRBV30 and J usage is TRBJ1-6; 8 nucleotides match TRBD1. CDR3 DNA: TGTGCCTGGAGAAGGGACGGACAGGGCGGATCACCCCTCCACTTT. Translated, it gives CAWRRDGQGGSPLHF.